This record looks at one TCR beta chain sequence and its context. RNA transcripts were the template for amplifying TCR beta CDR3 regions. HTBI primers were employed in a first-round RT-PCR of the TCR CDR3. Each CDR3 protein is one row after TCRdb ran MiXCR on the multiplex PCR reads. The sample includes nearly 750,000 distinct CDR3 sequences, approximately 36% seen only once; the top ten take 31%. The trim removed 10 bases at V and 9 bases at J, leaving 13 bases unmatched. The CDR3 totals 14 residues. The V gene's germline CDR1 is ENHRY and CDR2 SYGVKD. These data are taken from a study of T cells in Graves' hyperthyroidism and ophthalmopathy.

Sequenced: blood. This chain joins TRBV10-3 and TRBJ1-5, with 9 bases aligning to TRBD1. The source of this sequence is a middle-aged woman with Graves' hyperthyroidism. The CDR3 sequence: CASRRGTGKLPQHF. The CDR3 coding sequence is TGTGCCAGCAGACGGGGGACAGGGAAACTGCCCCAGCATTTT.